Detailed here is one T cell receptor (beta chain). This sample is part of a study of blood T cell repertoires in COVID-19. The wider study: Some COVID-19 samples were acute and others convalescent; all came from the United States, Italy and Spain.

The CDR3 has 14 amino acids. Germline CDR1 is LNHNV and CDR2 is YYDKDF (reference sequence). V shed 0 bases and J shed 9 bases, with 12 bases lying between them. In the authors' workflow: Reference gene primer amplification gave nucleated cell count estimates. Assay: immunoSEQ multiplex PCR; the TCRdb copy retains only in-frame clones and omits some. V, J and clone size were drawn from that table, and D and trimming were deduced from the DNA. The data show over 100,000 clones, approximately 78% seen once. V gene TRBV15 combines with J gene TRBJ2-1; D is possibly TRBD1 (6 bases). Source material: peripheral blood. The sequence came from a man aged 70 or older with acute or convalescent COVID-19. CDR3 bases: TGTGCCACCAGCAGAGATGCACAGGGTGGTGAGCAGTTCTTC. Residues: CATSRDAQGGEQFF.